One and the same sample provided the 16 T cell receptor beta chains below, sequenced in a study of blood T cell repertoires in COVID-19. This table comes from immunoSEQ multiplex PCR, and its TCRdb copy is limited to in-frame clones, with some not included. The sample consists of hundreds of thousands of clones, around 84% of them appearing once. The sample was peripheral blood. The receptors were gathered from a man aged 45-60 years with acute or convalescent COVID-19.

The chain carries TRBV5-1 and TRBJ1-2; 7 positions match TRBD1. Germline loops: CDR1 SGHRS, CDR2 YFSETQ. V lost 4 bases, J lost 2 bases, and 5 bases stayed unmatched. CDR3 size: 14 residues. This chain's CDR3 is CASSDQGGNYGYTF. For the CDR3, the DNA is TGCGCCAGCAGCGACCAGGGGGGAAACTATGGCTACACCTTC.

This rearrangement joins TRBV19 to TRBJ1-1; TRBD1 might be the D (5 bases). The V and J ends lost 8 bases and 5 bases respectively, with 18 bases between them. Germline CDR1 and CDR2: LNHDA and SQIVND (reference sequence). The CDR3 totals 14 residues. CDR3 bases: TGTGCCAGTGGTGGGGCCACGGAGTCGACTGAAGCTTTCTTT. This encodes CASGGATESTEAFF.

The rearrangement links TRBV5-4 to TRBJ2-3; 8 nucleotides match TRBD2. After removal of 4 bases from V and 0 bases from J, the junction contained 7 bases not matched to a gene. This CDR3 comprises 16 residues. Germline V gene lookup returns CDR1 SGHNT and CDR2 YYREEE (reference sequence). CDR3 loop: CASSKGASGSTDTQYF. The CDR3 nucleotides read TGTGCCAGCAGCAAAGGGGCTAGCGGGAGCACAGATACGCAGTATTTT.

The J gene is TRBJ1-3, the V gene TRBV6-5, with TRBD1 matching over 8 bases. With 5 bases clipped from V and 4 bases from J, the junction kept 7 bases outside the gene matches. The CDR3 extends over 15 amino acids. CDR1 MNHEY and CDR2 SVGAGI come from the germline V gene. CDR3 loop: CASSLTGQGGNTIYF. The CDR3 DNA is TGTGCCAGCAGTCTTACCGGACAGGGAGGAAACACCATATATTTT.

The chain employs TRBV24-1 and TRBJ2-5, with a weak D call TRBD2 (5 bases). The CDR3 totals 16 residues. The V end was cut by 3 bases, the J end by 0 bases, with 13 bases between. Looked up from germline, CDR1 is KGHDR and CDR2 is SFDVKD. CDR3 amino acids: CATSDGHGVHQETQYF. Here the CDR3 DNA reads TGTGCCACCAGTGATGGGCACGGGGTCCACCAAGAGACCCAGTACTTC.

This chain uses TRBV6-5 with TRBJ1-2, with D perhaps matching TRBD1 (6 bases). Trimming stripped 4 bases from V and 8 bases from J, with 14 bases between. The CDR3 contains 13 residues. Germline CDR1 is MNHEY and CDR2 is SVGAGI. CDR3 nucleotide sequence: TGTGCCAGCAGTTCGGCAGGGGCGAGGGGCTACACCTTC. Its translation: CASSSAGARGYTF.

The V gene is TRBV12-3 or TRBV12-4, the J gene TRBJ2-7; D remains ambiguous. The CDR3 sequence is 13 residues long. Trimming cost V 5 bases and J 6 bases, with 14 bases left between them. The CDR3 sequence is CASSPDRVAEQYF. In DNA form, the CDR3 reads TGTGCCAGCAGTCCCGACCGAGTAGCCGAGCAGTACTTC.

In DNA, the CDR3 is TGTGCTAGTCTAGGCGGGGTCTACGAGCAGTACTTC. The encoded protein is CASLGGVYEQYF. The V and J genes are TRBV12-5 and TRBJ2-7; D perhaps matches TRBD2 (6 bases). Trimming removed 8 bases at V and 3 bases at J, with 11 bases between. The CDR3 covers 12 residues. Germline lookup yields CDR1 LGHNT and CDR2 FRNRAP.

This clone was seen only a few times. V and J are TRBV3-1 (or the pseudogene TRBV3-2) and TRBJ1-5; TRBD1 might be the D (6 bases). CDR3 size: 16 residues. Trimming removed 1 base at V and 9 bases at J, with 19 bases between. From germline, CDR1 is LGHDT and CDR2 YNNKEL (reference sequence). The CDR3 reads CASSQGGGLAMGPQHF. The CDR3 DNA reads TGTGCCAGCAGCCAAGGAGGGGGTCTCGCTATGGGGCCCCAGCATTTT.

The chain is built from TRBV3-1 (or the pseudogene TRBV3-2) and TRBJ1-1; D might be TRBD1 (6 bases). Germline V gene lookup returns CDR1 LGHDT and CDR2 YNNKEL (reference sequence). Trimming shortened V by 5 bases and J by 1 base, and 11 bases separated the two germline ends. The CDR3 is 14 amino acids. CDR3 residues: CASSYRESNTEAFF. The CDR3 nucleotides are TGTGCCAGCAGCTACAGGGAATCGAACACTGAAGCTTTCTTT.

The rearrangement joins TRBV25-1 to TRBJ1-4; TRBD1 matches 8 bases. The CDR3 totals 13 residues. Germline CDR1 and CDR2: MGHDK and SYGVNS. V was pared by 6 bases and J by 5 bases, with 2 bases of the junction left unmatched. This CDR3 is CASRDRVNEKLFF. DNA for the CDR3: TGTGCCAGCAGGGACAGGGTGAATGAAAAACTGTTTTTT.

The rearrangement links TRBV7-2 to TRBJ1-2; 9 nucleotides match TRBD1. After removal of 5 bases from V and 1 base from J, the junction contained 5 bases not matched to a gene. The CDR3 totals 15 residues. Per the germline V gene, CDR1 is SGHTA and CDR2 is FQGNSA. The CDR3 here is CASSGQGTINYGYTF. The CDR3 bases are TGTGCCAGCAGCGGACAGGGGACCATTAACTATGGCTACACCTTC.

This chain joins TRBV19 and TRBJ1-1; tentative D call: TRBD1 (6 bases). CDR1 and CDR2 from the germline V gene are LNHDA and SQIVND (reference sequence). V lost 6 bases to trimming and J lost 2 bases, with 10 bases between them. The CDR3 extends over 13 amino acids. CDR3 sequence (DNA): TGTGCCAGTAGGGACAGAACTAACACTGAAGCTTTCTTT. This sequence encodes CASRDRTNTEAFF.

This sequence joins TRBV6-2 or TRBV6-3 and TRBJ2-7; 7 positions agree with TRBD1. This CDR3 comprises 16 residues. Germline V gene data show CDR1 as MNHEY and CDR2 as SVGEGT. With V trimmed by 1 base and J by 2 bases, 8 bases remained unmatched. The CDR3, as DNA: TGTGCCAGCAGTTACTTTGCGACAGGGCTAACCTACGAGCAGTACTTC. Encoded protein: CASSYFATGLTYEQYF.

About this clone itself: A read error may account for a junction end that differs from germline. The V and J genes are TRBV6-1 and TRBJ2-2; the match to TRBD1 covers 8 bases. The V gene's germline CDR1 is MNHNS and CDR2 SASEGT. This CDR3 spans 15 amino acids. In nucleotides, the CDR3 is TGTGCCAGCAGCGAAGACAGGGGATTCACCGGGGAGCTGTTTTTT. Its protein product is CASSEDRGFTGELFF.

This clone was counted a single time. The CDR3 protein is CASSSGVRYGYTF. The CDR3, as DNA: TGTGCCAGCAGTTCAGGGGTACGCTATGGCTACACCTTC. The chain uses TRBV12-3 or TRBV12-4 and TRBJ1-2; tentatively, D is TRBD1 (6 bases). The V gene lost 4 bases and the J gene lost 4 bases, with 10 bases spanning the gap. This CDR3 is built from 13 residues.